This TCR beta chain was sequenced during a study of CD8 T cells in Susac syndrome. Regarding the study as a whole: Individuals included in the TCR sequencing and HLA analysis were acknowledged by the study to be relatively few in number.

Sequencing targeted TCR beta in T cells from blood (CD8+ and CD4+). CD8+ and CD4+ T cells were negatively isolated; TEMRA cells were FACS-enriched. The ends were cut back, 3 bases at V and 3 bases at J, with 14 bases in the middle. Looked up from germline, CDR1 is SGHTA and CDR2 is FQGTGA. This CDR3 contains 15 residues. Reverse transcription used roughly 0.5 to 1 ug RNA and random hexamers. With immunoSEQ multiplex PCR, TCR beta CDR3 was amplified across 54 Vbeta and 13 Jbeta. TCRdb ran MiXCR on the immunoSEQ multiplex PCR reads and lists one entry per CDR3 protein. Found here are approximately 150,000 distinct CDR3 sequences, roughly 80% of them singletons; the top ten hold roughly 0.53%. With regard to this clonotype: Its specificity is unknown.

The receptor was derived from a human donor with multiple sclerosis. The V call is TRBV7-3, the J call TRBJ2-5; TRBD2 is a possible D gene (5 bases). Sequencing was performed on CD8+ T cells from PBMCs. In DNA, the CDR3 is TGTGCCAGCAGCTTTGGGATTTTGGGAGAAGAGACCCAGTACTTC. This codes for CASSFGILGEETQYF.